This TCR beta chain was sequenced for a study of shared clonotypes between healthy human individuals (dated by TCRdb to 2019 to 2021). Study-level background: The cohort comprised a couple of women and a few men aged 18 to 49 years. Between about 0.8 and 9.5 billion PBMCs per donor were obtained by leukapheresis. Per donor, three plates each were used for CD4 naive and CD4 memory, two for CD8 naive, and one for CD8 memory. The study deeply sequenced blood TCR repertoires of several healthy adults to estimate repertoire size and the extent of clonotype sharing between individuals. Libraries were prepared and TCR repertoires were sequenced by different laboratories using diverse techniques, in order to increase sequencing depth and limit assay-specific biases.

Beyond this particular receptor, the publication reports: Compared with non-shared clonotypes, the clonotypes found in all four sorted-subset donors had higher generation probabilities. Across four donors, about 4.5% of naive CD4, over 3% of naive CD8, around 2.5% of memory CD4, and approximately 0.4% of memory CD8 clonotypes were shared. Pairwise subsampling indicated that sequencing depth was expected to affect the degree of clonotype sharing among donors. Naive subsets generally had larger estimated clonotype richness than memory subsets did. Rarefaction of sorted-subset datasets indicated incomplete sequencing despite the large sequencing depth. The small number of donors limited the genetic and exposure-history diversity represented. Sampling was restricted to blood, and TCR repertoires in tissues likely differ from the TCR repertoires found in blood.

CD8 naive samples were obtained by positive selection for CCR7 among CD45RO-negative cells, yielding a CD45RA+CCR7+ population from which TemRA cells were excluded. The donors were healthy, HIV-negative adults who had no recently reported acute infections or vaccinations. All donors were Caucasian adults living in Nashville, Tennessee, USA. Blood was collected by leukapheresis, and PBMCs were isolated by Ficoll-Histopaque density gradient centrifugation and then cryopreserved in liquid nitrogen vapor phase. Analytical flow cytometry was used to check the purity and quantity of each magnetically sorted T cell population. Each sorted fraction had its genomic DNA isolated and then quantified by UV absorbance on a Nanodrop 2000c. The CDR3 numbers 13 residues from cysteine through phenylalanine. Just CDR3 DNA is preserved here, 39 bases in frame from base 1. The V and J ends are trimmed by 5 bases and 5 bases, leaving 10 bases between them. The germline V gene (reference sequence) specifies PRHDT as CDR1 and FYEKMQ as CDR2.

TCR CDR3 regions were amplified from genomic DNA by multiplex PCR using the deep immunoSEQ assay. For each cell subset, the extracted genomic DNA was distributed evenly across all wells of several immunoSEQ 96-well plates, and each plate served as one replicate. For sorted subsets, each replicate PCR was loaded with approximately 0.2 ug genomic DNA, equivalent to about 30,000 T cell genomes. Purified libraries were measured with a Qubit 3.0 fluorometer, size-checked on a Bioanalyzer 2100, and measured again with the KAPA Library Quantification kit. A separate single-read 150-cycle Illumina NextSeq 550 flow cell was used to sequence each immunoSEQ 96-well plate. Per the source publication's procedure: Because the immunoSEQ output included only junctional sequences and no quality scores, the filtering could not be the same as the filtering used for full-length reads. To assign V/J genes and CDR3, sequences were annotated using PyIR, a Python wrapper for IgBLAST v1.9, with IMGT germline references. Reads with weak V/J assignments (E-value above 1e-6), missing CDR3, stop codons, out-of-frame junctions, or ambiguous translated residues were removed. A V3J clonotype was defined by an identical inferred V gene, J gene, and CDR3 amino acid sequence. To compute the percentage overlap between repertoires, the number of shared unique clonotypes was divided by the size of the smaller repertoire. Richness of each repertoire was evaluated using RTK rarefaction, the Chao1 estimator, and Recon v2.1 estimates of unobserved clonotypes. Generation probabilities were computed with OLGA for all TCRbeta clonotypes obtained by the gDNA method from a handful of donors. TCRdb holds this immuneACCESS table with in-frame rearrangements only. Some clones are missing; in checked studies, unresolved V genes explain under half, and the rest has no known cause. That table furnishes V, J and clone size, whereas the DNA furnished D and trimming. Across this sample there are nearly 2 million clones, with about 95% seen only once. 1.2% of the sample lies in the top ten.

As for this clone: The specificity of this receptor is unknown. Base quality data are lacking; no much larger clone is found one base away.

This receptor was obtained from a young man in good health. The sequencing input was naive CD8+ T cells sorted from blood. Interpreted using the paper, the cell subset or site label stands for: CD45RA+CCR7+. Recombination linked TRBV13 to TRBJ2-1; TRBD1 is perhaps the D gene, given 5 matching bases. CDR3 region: CASSHDSDNEQFF. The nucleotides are TGTGCCAGCAGCCATGACAGTGACAATGAGCAGTTCTTC.